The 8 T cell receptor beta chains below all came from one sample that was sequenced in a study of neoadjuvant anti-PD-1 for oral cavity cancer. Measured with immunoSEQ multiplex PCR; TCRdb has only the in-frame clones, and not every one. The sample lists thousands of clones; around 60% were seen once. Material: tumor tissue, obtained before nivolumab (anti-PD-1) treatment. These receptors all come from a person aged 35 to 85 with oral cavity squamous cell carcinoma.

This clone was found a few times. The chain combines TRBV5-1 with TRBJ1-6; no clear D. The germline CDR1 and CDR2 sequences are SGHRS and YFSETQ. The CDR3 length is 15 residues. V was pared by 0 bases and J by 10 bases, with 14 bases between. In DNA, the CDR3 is TGCGCCAGCAGCTTGGGTGACTTCGGATGGTCACCCCTCCACTTT. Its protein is CASSLGDFGWSPLHF.

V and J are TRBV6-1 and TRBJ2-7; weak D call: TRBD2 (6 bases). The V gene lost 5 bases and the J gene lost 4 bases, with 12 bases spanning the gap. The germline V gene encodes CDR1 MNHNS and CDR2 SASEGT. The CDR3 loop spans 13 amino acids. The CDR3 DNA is TGTGCCAGCAGTATTGGGGGAGGTTACGAGCAGTACTTC. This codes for CASSIGGGYEQYF.

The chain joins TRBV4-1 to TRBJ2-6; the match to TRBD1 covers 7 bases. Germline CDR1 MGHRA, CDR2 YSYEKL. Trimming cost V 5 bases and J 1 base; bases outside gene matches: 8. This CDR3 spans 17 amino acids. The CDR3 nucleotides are TGCGCCAGCAGCTTTCGACAGGGTGATTCTGGGGCCAACGTCCTGACTTTC. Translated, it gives CASSFRQGDSGANVLTF.

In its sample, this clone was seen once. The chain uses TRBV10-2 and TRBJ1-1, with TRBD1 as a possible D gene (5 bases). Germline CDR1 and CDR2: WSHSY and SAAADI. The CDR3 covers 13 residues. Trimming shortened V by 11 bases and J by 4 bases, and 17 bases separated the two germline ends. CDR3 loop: CASQRGEGTEAFF. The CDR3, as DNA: TGCGCCTCTCAAAGGGGAGAGGGCACTGAAGCTTTCTTT.

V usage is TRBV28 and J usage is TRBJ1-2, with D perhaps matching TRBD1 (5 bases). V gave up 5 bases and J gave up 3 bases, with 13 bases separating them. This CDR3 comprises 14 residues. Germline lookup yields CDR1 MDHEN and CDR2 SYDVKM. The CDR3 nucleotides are TGTGCCAGCAGTCCCCAGGGTGGGTACTATGGCTACACCTTC. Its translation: CASSPQGGYYGYTF.

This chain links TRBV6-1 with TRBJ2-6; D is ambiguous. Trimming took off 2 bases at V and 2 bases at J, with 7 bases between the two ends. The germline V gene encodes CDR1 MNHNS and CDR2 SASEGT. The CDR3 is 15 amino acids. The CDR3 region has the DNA TGTGCCAGCAGTGAACCGGGTACTGGGGCCAACGTCCTGACTTTC. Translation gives CASSEPGTGANVLTF.

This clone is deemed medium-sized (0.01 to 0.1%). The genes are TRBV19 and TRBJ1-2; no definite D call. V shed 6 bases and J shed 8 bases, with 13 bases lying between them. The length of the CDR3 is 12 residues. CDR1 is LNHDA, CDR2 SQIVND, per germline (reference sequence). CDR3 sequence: CASRSDQKGYTF. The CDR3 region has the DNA TGTGCCAGTAGATCTGACCAGAAGGGCTACACCTTC. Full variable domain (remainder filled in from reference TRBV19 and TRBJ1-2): DGGITQSPKYLFRKEGQNVTLSCEQNLNHDAMYWYRQDPGQGLRLIYYSQIVNDFQKGDIAEGYSVSREKKESFPLTVTSAQKNPTAFYLCASRSDQKGYTFGSGTRLTVV.

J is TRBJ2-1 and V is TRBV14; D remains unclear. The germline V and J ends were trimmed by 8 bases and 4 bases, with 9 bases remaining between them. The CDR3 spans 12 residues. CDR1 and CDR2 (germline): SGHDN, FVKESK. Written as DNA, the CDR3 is TGTGCCAGCGGGAAAGGTTACAATGAGCAGTTCTTC. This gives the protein CASGKGYNEQFF.